The rows below give T cell receptor beta chains drawn from one sample of a study of control samples from healthy donors and cancer patients. TCRdb keeps only in-frame clones here, not all; method: immunoSEQ multiplex PCR. The data hold 85,000 to 100,000 clones, with approximately 93% observed a single time. The sample taken for sequencing was blood. All receptors come from a man between 18 and 29 years old in good health. Both conserved end residues are part of each CDR3. The D gene is left open where the match is weak. Size is omitted from some rows. Given values are once, few, many or a class for expanded clones.

TRBV27	.	TRBJ1-4	.	CASSLVRGKLFF	TGTGCCAGCAGTTTGGTACGGGGAAAACTGTTTTTT
TRBV9	TRBD1	TRBJ1-4	.	CASSVETGHYNEKLFF	TGTGCCAGCAGCGTAGAGACAGGGCACTATAATGAAAAACTGTTTTTT
TRBV27	.	TRBJ1-5	.	CASSLSGGRAMPQHF	TGTGCCAGCAGTTTATCTGGGGGACGGGCGATGCCCCAGCATTTT
TRBV12-3/TRBV12-4	.	TRBJ1-5	.	CASTHDGNQPQHF	TGTGCCAGCACTCACGACGGCAATCAGCCCCAGCATTTT
TRBV30	.	TRBJ1-2	.	CAWSEGNYGYTF	TGTGCCTGGAGTGAGGGCAACTATGGCTACACCTTC
TRBV27	TRBD1	TRBJ2-7	.	CASSSPGQGAYEQYF	TGTGCCAGCAGTTCCCCCGGACAGGGAGCCTACGAGCAGTACTTC
TRBV5-1	.	TRBJ1-1	.	CASSDPTRDTTEAFF	TGCGCCAGCAGCGACCCTACTCGGGACACTACTGAAGCTTTCTTT
TRBV4-1	.	TRBJ1-5	.	CASSQLLGWLQPQHF	TGCGCCAGCAGCCAACTCCTTGGGTGGCTTCAGCCCCAGCATTTT
TRBV10-3	.	TRBJ2-7	.	CAISSTSSSYEQYF	TGTGCCATCAGCTCGACGTCAAGCTCCTACGAGCAGTACTTC
TRBV6-5	.	TRBJ1-5	.	CASSTVQNQPQHF	TGTGCCAGCAGCACAGTACAGAATCAGCCCCAGCATTTT
TRBV25-1	.	TRBJ1-1	once	CASSPGLGREAFF	TGTGCCAGCAGTCCAGGGCTCGGGCGTGAAGCTTTCTTT
TRBV27	TRBD1	TRBJ2-7	.	CASSYRGQGLNEQYF	TGTGCCAGCAGTTATAGAGGACAGGGGTTAAACGAGCAGTACTTC
TRBV5-1	TRBD2	TRBJ2-3	.	CASSSQPLSGGFVDTQYF	TGCGCCAGCAGCTCACAACCGCTAAGCGGGGGGTTCGTAGATACGCAGTATTTT
TRBV15	.	TRBJ1-1	.	CATSRDQFGSQPVTEAFF	TGTGCCACCAGCAGAGATCAGTTCGGCTCCCAGCCTGTCACTGAAGCTTTCTTT
TRBV30	.	TRBJ1-6	.	CAWILIRGLNSPLHF	TGTGCCTGGATTCTTATCCGGGGCCTTAATTCACCCCTCCACTTT
TRBV7-9	.	TRBJ1-2	.	CASSLGGSIGGYTF	TGTGCCAGCAGCTTGGGAGGGAGCATCGGAGGCTACACCTTC
TRBV30	.	TRBJ1-2	.	CARDDGYTF	TGTGCCCGCGATGATGGCTACACCTTC
TRBV6-5	TRBD1	TRBJ1-2	.	CAIRKPDRGHYGYTF	TGTGCCATTCGGAAACCGGACAGGGGGCACTATGGCTACACCTTC
TRBV12-3/TRBV12-4	TRBD1	TRBJ2-1	.	CASSSTGANEQFF	TGTGCCAGCAGTTCGACAGGGGCCAATGAGCAGTTCTTC
TRBV30	.	TRBJ2-5	once	CAWVPPLGASRETQYF	TGTGCCTGGGTGCCCCCCCTCGGGGCTAGTCGAGAGACCCAGTACTTC
TRBV2	.	TRBJ2-5	.	CASSEAMIRAEETQYF	TGTGCCAGCAGTGAAGCTATGATCAGGGCAGAAGAGACCCAGTACTTC
TRBV4-1	.	TRBJ2-1	.	CASSQVASSYNEQFF	TGCGCCAGCAGCCAAGTCGCGAGCTCCTACAATGAGCAGTTCTTC
TRBV18	.	TRBJ1-1	few	CASLTGQGSTEAFF	TGTGCCAGCTTAACAGGGCAGGGGAGCACTGAAGCTTTCTTT
TRBV5-6	.	TRBJ2-7	.	CASSPTRATGYYEQYF	TGTGCCAGCAGCCCCACCCGTGCGACAGGTTACTACGAGCAGTACTTC
TRBV18	.	TRBJ2-4	.	CASSPWGRERVAKNIQYF	TGTGCCAGCTCACCATGGGGCAGGGAGAGGGTAGCCAAAAACATTCAGTACTTC
TRBV6-1	.	TRBJ1-5	.	CASSDRRTQSPAYSNQPQHF	TGTGCCAGCAGTGACCGCAGGACACAGTCACCAGCTTATAGCAATCAGCCCCAGCATTTT
TRBV18	.	TRBJ1-2	.	CASSPARNYGYTF	TGTGCCAGCTCACCGGCTCGTAACTATGGCTACACCTTC
TRBV6-1	.	TRBJ2-4	.	CASSEKRGTGSGIQYF	TGTGCCAGCAGTGAAAAGCGTGGTACGGGTTCGGGCATTCAGTACTTC
TRBV6-5	.	TRBJ1-3	.	CASSPPLGSGNTIYF	TGTGCCAGCAGTCCGCCCTTGGGCTCTGGAAACACCATATATTTT
TRBV7-9	.	TRBJ1-1	.	CASSLDGILNTEAFF	TGTGCCAGCAGCTTAGACGGCATTTTGAACACTGAAGCTTTCTTT
TRBV7-9	.	TRBJ1-1	once	CASSQGQRNTEAFF	TGTGCCAGCAGCCAGGGACAACGGAACACTGAAGCTTTCTTT
TRBV9	.	TRBJ1-2	.	CASSGTGVQAANYGYTF	TGTGCCAGCAGCGGAACAGGAGTACAAGCAGCTAACTATGGCTACACCTTC
TRBV6-5	.	TRBJ1-1	.	CASSYAGRLNTEAFF	TGTGCCAGCAGTTACGCGGGACGGCTGAACACTGAAGCTTTCTTT
TRBV6-1	.	TRBJ1-4	.	CASSEGGPSGGVLFF	TGTGCCAGCAGTGAGGGTGGCCCGTCAGGAGGGGTACTGTTTTTT
TRBV7-3	TRBD2	TRBJ2-1	once	CASSVAAGGINNEQFF	TGTGCCAGCAGCGTGGCAGCGGGAGGAATAAACAATGAGCAGTTCTTC
TRBV4-1	TRBD1	TRBJ1-1	.	CASSQEGETGYTEAFF	TGCGCCAGCAGCCAAGAAGGGGAGACAGGGTATACTGAAGCTTTCTTT
TRBV5-4	TRBD2	TRBJ2-3	.	CASSLTSGGFTDTQYF	TGTGCCAGCAGCCTGACTAGCGGGGGGTTTACAGATACGCAGTATTTT
TRBV18	.	TRBJ2-2	.	CASSLSMSGVPGELFF	TGTGCCAGCTCCCTAAGCATGTCCGGGGTCCCCGGGGAGCTGTTTTTT
TRBV29-1	TRBD1	TRBJ1-1	few	CSVVQGGHGTEAFF	TGCAGCGTTGTGCAGGGGGGCCATGGCACTGAAGCTTTCTTT
TRBV7-2	.	TRBJ2-5	.	CASSSQRVGLANQETQYF	TGTGCCAGCAGCTCCCAACGTGTCGGGCTAGCGAACCAAGAGACCCAGTACTTC
TRBV15	.	TRBJ1-5	.	CATSNGGTGQPQHF	TGTGCCACCAGCAACGGGGGGACCGGTCAGCCCCAGCATTTT
TRBV6-5	.	TRBJ1-1	.	CATMVQVGTEAFF	TGTGCCACCATGGTGCAAGTAGGAACTGAAGCTTTCTTT
TRBV19	TRBD1	TRBJ1-2	.	CASRLGGQGADYGYTF	TGTGCCAGTAGGCTCGGGGGACAGGGGGCAGACTATGGCTACACCTTC